The rows below give T cell receptor beta chains drawn from one sample of a study of OX40 agonist ivuxolimab in advanced cancers. Clones were read by immunoSEQ multiplex PCR, and TCRdb kept only the in-frame ones, dropping some. This table holds tens of thousands of clones, around 87% found once. The source material was CD4+ or CD8+ T cells sorted from blood, sampled in a trial of the OX40 agonist ivuxolimab. All receptors come from an adult with an advanced solid tumor such as melanoma, head and neck, liver or kidney cancer. CDR3s include the opening cysteine and the closing phenylalanine or tryptophan.

CDR3: CATSRDRGANEAFF
J: TRBJ1-1
length: 14
V: TRBV15

CDR3: CASSAGGAQETQYF
J: TRBJ2-5
length: 14
V: TRBV6-6

CDR3: CASSQDLSLAVLEKLFF
J: TRBJ1-4
length: 17
V: TRBV4-3

CDR3: CASSLGWKAQYF
J: TRBJ2-5
length: 12
V: TRBV5-1

CDR3: CSVEWDGNYGYTF
J: TRBJ1-2
length: 13
V: TRBV29-1

CDR3: CASSPGLQTGQYF
J: TRBJ2-7
length: 13
V: TRBV13

CDR3: CASSPSQGARNTEAFF
J: TRBJ1-1
length: 16
V: TRBV7-9

CDR3: CASSRGTAYEQYF
J: TRBJ2-7
length: 13
V: TRBV6-1

CDR3: CASSYNSPLHF
J: TRBJ1-6
length: 11
V: TRBV28

CDR3: CASSLGGTSGVQETQYF
J: TRBJ2-5
length: 17
V: TRBV7-2

CDR3: CASSLNPSSYEQYF
J: TRBJ2-7
length: 14
V: TRBV27

CDR3: CASSPVEGGEETQYF
J: TRBJ2-5
length: 15
V: TRBV4-1

CDR3: CASSQAGAGEAFF
J: TRBJ1-1
length: 13
V: TRBV14

CDR3: CASSEETLAGVVNEQFF
J: TRBJ2-1
length: 17
V: TRBV10-1

CDR3: CASSYSDSYEQYF
J: TRBJ2-7
length: 13
V: TRBV6-5

CDR3: CASSLAPPATGNEQFF
J: TRBJ2-1
length: 16
V: TRBV7-6

CDR3: CASSQDSGRGADTQYF
J: TRBJ2-3
length: 16
V: TRBV4-2

CDR3: CASSFLFSGGTDTQYF
J: TRBJ2-3
length: 16
V: TRBV7-9

CDR3: CASSLQGAGNEQFF
J: TRBJ2-1
length: 14
V: TRBV5-6

CDR3: CASNPLAGLHEQFF
J: TRBJ2-1
length: 14
V: TRBV12-2

CDR3: CASSLGGYYGYTF
J: TRBJ1-2
length: 13
V: TRBV28

CDR3: CSVEVVGQGAYEQYF
J: TRBJ2-7
length: 15
V: TRBV29-1

CDR3: CASGAGPSTDTQYF
J: TRBJ2-3
length: 14
V: TRBV4-1

CDR3: CASSYYGDNYGYTF
J: TRBJ1-2
length: 14
V: TRBV6-5

CDR3: CASTDRGNYGYTF
J: TRBJ1-2
length: 13
V: TRBV2

CDR3: CASSLVDSSYGYTF
J: TRBJ1-2
length: 14
V: TRBV5-4

CDR3: CASSSEVETQYF
J: TRBJ2-5
length: 12
V: TRBV7-6

CDR3: CASSGGLFFEQFF
J: TRBJ2-1
length: 13
V: TRBV25-1

CDR3: CASSPTLEEQFF
J: TRBJ2-1
length: 12
V: TRBV5-1

CDR3: CASSLDLGAAGYTF
J: TRBJ1-2
length: 14
V: TRBV7-8

CDR3: CASSASGQSSYEQYF
J: TRBJ2-7
length: 15
V: TRBV9

CDR3: CASSGQGNYGYTF
J: TRBJ1-2
length: 13
V: TRBV9

CDR3: CASSLRMNTEAFF
J: TRBJ1-1
length: 13
V: TRBV28

CDR3: CASTRAGGNQPQHF
J: TRBJ1-5
length: 14
V: TRBV6-1

CDR3: CASSFPGADTQYF
J: TRBJ2-3
length: 13
V: TRBV27

CDR3: CASSDSGSGSDEQYF
J: TRBJ2-7
length: 15
V: TRBV27

CDR3: CASSVSGGAADTQYF
J: TRBJ2-3
length: 15
V: TRBV9